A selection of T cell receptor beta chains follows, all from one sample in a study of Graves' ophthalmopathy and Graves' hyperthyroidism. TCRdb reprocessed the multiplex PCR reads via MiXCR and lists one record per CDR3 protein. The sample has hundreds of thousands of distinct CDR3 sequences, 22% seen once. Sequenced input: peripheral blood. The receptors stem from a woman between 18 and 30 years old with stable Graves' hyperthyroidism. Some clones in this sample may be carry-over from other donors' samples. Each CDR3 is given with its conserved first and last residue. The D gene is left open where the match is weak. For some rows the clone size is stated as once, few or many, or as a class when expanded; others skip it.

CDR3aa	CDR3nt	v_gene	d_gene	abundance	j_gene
CASSLVDRLYEQYF	TGTGCCAGCAGTTTAGTGGACAGACTCTACGAGCAGTACTTC	TRBV27	NA	many	TRBJ2-7
CASTLGGANVLTF	TGTGCCAGCACCTTAGGAGGGGCCAACGTCCTGACTTTC	TRBV12-3/TRBV12-4	NA	NA	TRBJ2-6
CASSFSEETQYF	TGCGCCAGCAGCTTCTCAGAAGAGACCCAGTACTTC	TRBV5-1	NA	many	TRBJ2-5
CASSDRGAPYGYTF	TGTGCCAGCAGTGACAGGGGAGCCCCGTATGGCTACACCTTC	TRBV6-1	NA	many	TRBJ1-2
CASSQDFSGRVKTQYF	TGTGCCAGCAGCCAAGATTTTAGCGGGAGAGTAAAGACCCAGTACTTC	TRBV3-1	TRBD2	few	TRBJ2-5
CASSLGRGQEKNIKYF	TGTGCCAGCAGCTTAGGCCGGGGCCAGGAAAAAAACATTAAGTACTTC	TRBV7-2	NA	many	TRBJ2-4
CASSEWVQSSYEQYF	TGTGCCAGCAGTGAATGGGTCCAGAGCTCCTACGAGCAGTACTTC	TRBV6-1	NA	NA	TRBJ2-7
CASSGRLGTGDEQYF	TGTGCCAGCAGTGGAAGGTTGGGGACAGGGGACGAGCAGTACTTC	TRBV6-1	TRBD1	many	TRBJ2-7
CASSLAGAGYTEAFF	TGTGCCAGCAGCTTAGCAGGGGCCGGGTACACTGAAGCTTTCTTT	TRBV7-9	NA	many	TRBJ1-1
CAWSAQRNQPQHF	TGTGCCTGGAGTGCCCAGCGAAATCAGCCCCAGCATTTT	TRBV30	NA	many	TRBJ1-5
CASSVRQGNGEAFF	TGTGCCAGCAGTGTTAGACAGGGGAATGGTGAAGCTTTCTTT	TRBV12-3/TRBV12-4	TRBD1	NA	TRBJ1-1
CSAGGTDPPSYGYTF	TGCAGTGCGGGGGGGACAGACCCACCGAGCTATGGCTACACCTTC	TRBV20-1	TRBD1	once	TRBJ1-2
CASSISADPYEQYF	TGTGCCAGCAGTATCTCAGCGGATCCCTACGAGCAGTACTTC	TRBV27	NA	once	TRBJ2-7
CSARDPQGLNTEAFF	TGCAGTGCTAGAGATCCCCAGGGCTTGAACACTGAAGCTTTCTTT	TRBV20-1	NA	many	TRBJ1-1
CASSHTGLAAVENIQYF	TGCGCCAGCAGCCACACGGGACTAGCGGCCGTCGAAAACATTCAGTACTTC	TRBV4-1	TRBD2	NA	TRBJ2-4
CASSELDRVNSPLHF	TGTGCCAGCAGTGAATTGGACAGGGTGAATTCACCCCTCCACTTT	TRBV25-1	TRBD1	many	TRBJ1-6
CASSWTGTENTGELFF	TGCGCCAGCAGCTGGACCGGGACAGAGAACACCGGGGAGCTGTTTTTT	TRBV5-1	TRBD1	NA	TRBJ2-2
CASSSAGPNYGYTF	TGTGCCAGCAGCTCCGCGGGTCCTAACTATGGCTACACCTTC	TRBV7-8	NA	many	TRBJ1-2
CASSLEPGNYEQYF	TGTGCCAGCAGCTTAGAGCCCGGAAACTACGAGCAGTACTTC	TRBV7-6	NA	many	TRBJ2-7
CASSSPGLLKETQYF	TGTGCCAGCAGTTCTCCGGGACTGTTGAAAGAGACCCAGTACTTC	TRBV28	NA	few	TRBJ2-5
CASSPDVPETQYF	TGTGCCAGCAGTCCAGACGTCCCAGAGACCCAGTACTTC	TRBV28	NA	few	TRBJ2-5
CASSGGLAGGVETQYF	TGTGCCAGCAGTGGGGGACTAGCGGGGGGCGTGGAGACCCAGTACTTC	TRBV25-1	TRBD2	many	TRBJ2-5